Presented here are 30 T cell receptor beta chains from one specimen sequenced in a study of Graves' ophthalmopathy and Graves' hyperthyroidism. RNA served as the template for amplifying TCR beta CDR3 regions. RT-PCR with HTBI primers came first, then second-round multiplex PCR. TCRdb re-analysed the multiplex PCR reads in MiXCR, keeping a single row per CDR3 protein. The data contain approximately 1.2 million distinct CDR3 sequences, less than 45% of them singletons. What was sequenced was peripheral blood or thyroid tissue (not recorded which). All receptors derive from an adult man with Graves' hyperthyroidism.

This clonotype was seen many times. This chain uses TRBV19 with TRBJ1-5, with 9 bases fitting TRBD1. Looked up from germline, CDR1 is LNHDA and CDR2 is SQIVND (reference sequence). V dropped 9 bases and J dropped 0; count of bases not matched to a gene: 6. The CDR3 is 15 residues long. The CDR3 DNA reads as TGTGCCAGCAGCTTACAGGGGGCTAGCAATCAGCCCCAGCATTTT. The encoded protein is CASSLQGASNQPQHF.

This rearrangement joins TRBV5-1 to TRBJ1-3; no definite D call. Between the trimmed V and J ends, which lost 0 bases and 4 bases, there was a span of 11 bases. CDR3 length: 15 amino acids. CDR1 and CDR2 from the germline V gene are SGHRS and YFSETQ. Here the CDR3 reads CASSLAVGTGNTIYF. The CDR3 region has the DNA TGCGCCAGCAGCTTGGCCGTGGGCACGGGAAACACCATATATTTT.

The chain links TRBV20-1 to TRBJ1-5; D is unresolved. Germline lookup yields CDR1 DFQATT and CDR2 SNEGSKA (reference sequence). The V gene lost 7 bases and the J gene lost 6 bases, with 10 bases spanning the gap. The CDR3 contains 11 residues. CDR3 region: CSERAGQPQHF. CDR3 nucleotide sequence: TGCAGTGAAAGAGCCGGTCAGCCCCAGCATTTT.

The V and J genes are TRBV29-1 and TRBJ1-2; the match to TRBD1 covers 7 bases. V lost 4 bases, J lost 0 bases, and 5 bases stayed unmatched. CDR1 and CDR2 (germline): SQVTM, ANQGSEA. This CDR3 is built from 14 residues. In DNA, the CDR3 is TGCAGCGTTGTCACAGGGGCCACTAACTATGGCTACACCTTC. Amino acids: CSVVTGATNYGYTF.

As regards this clonotype: A much bigger clone sits one base away, suggesting this may be a read error. This sequence joins TRBV7-8 and TRBJ1-3; D is perhaps TRBD1 (5 bases). Looked up from germline, CDR1 is SGHVS and CDR2 is FQNEAQ. Trimming shortened V by 4 bases and J by 0 bases, and 13 bases separated the two germline ends. The CDR3 contains 16 residues. The CDR3 sequence is CASSSRDPRSGNTIYF. In DNA, the CDR3 is TGTGCCAGCAGCTCCCGGGACCCACGCTCTGGAAACACCATATATTTT.

The CDR3 reads CASSIGLAGAYEHF. CDR3 DNA sequence: TGTGCCAGTAGTATCGGACTAGCGGGAGCCTACGAGCATTTT. V is TRBV19 and J is TRBJ1-5; D unclear. CDR1 is LNHDA and CDR2 is SQIVND in the germline V gene (reference sequence). The V end lost 3 bases, the J end lost 14 bases, and 20 bases lay between the germline ends. CDR3 size: 14 residues.

This chain joins TRBV4-2 and TRBJ2-7; TRBD2 aligns across 7 bases. This CDR3 has 16 amino acids. Trimming cost V 0 bases and J 3 bases; bases outside gene matches: 8. CDR1 is LGHNA and CDR2 is YNFKEQ in the germline V gene. CDR3 protein: CASSQERSGLNYEQYF. CDR3 DNA: TGTGCCAGCAGCCAAGAGCGATCGGGACTAAACTACGAGCAGTACTTC.

This chain uses TRBV7-2 with TRBJ1-1, with 9 nucleotides matching TRBD1. The junction had 10 bases not matched to a gene; V was cut back by 5 bases and J by 0 bases. The V gene's germline CDR1 is SGHTA and CDR2 FQGNSA. CDR3 length equals 17 residues. Written as DNA, the CDR3 is TGTGCCAGCAGCAGAGGGGGACAGGGCTTCATGAACACTGAAGCTTTCTTT. This codes for CASSRGGQGFMNTEAFF.

J is TRBJ2-5 and V is TRBV10-3; 10 positions match TRBD1. Germline assignment: CDR1 ENHRY and CDR2 SYGVKD. The CDR3 has 14 amino acids. V lost 6 bases, J lost 6 bases, and 7 bases stayed unmatched. CDR3 sequence: CAIRRDRGRQTQYF. DNA of the CDR3: TGTGCCATCAGACGGGACAGGGGTCGGCAGACCCAGTACTTC.

This clonotype came up many times. The chain carries TRBV20-1 and TRBJ2-7; TRBD1 matches 7 bases. J was trimmed by 4 bases and V by 5 bases; bases with no gene match: 14. The V gene's germline CDR1 is DFQATT and CDR2 SNEGSKA (reference sequence). The CDR3 loop spans 15 amino acids. The CDR3 sequence is CSAAPRQGILYEQYF. CDR3 sequence (DNA): TGCAGTGCTGCTCCCCGACAGGGTATCTTGTACGAGCAGTACTTC.

This clonotype has a handful of counts. The chain employs TRBV2 and TRBJ1-5; D is undetermined. CDR1 SNHLY and CDR2 FYNNEI come from the germline V gene. The CDR3 has 13 amino acids. Trimming stripped 4 bases from V and 8 bases from J, with 12 bases between. The CDR3 region is CASSVYYVEPQHF. The CDR3 bases are TGTGCCAGCAGTGTCTATTATGTTGAGCCCCAGCATTTT.

This clonotype appeared many times. This sequence joins TRBV4-1 and TRBJ1-6, with 7 bases lining up with TRBD1. The germline V gene encodes CDR1 MGHRA and CDR2 YSYEKL. CDR3 length: 14 residues. Losses at the gene ends were 11 bases for V and 6 bases for J; bases not matched to a gene: 10. The chain's CDR3 is CAASPGQLNSPLHF. The CDR3 DNA follows: TGCGCCGCCTCCCCGGGACAGCTTAATTCACCCCTCCACTTT.

This chain uses TRBV9 with TRBJ2-7, with a weak D call TRBD2 (6 bases). The CDR3 consists of 16 residues. Trimming left V 0 bases short and J 0 bases short, with 13 bases between. The V gene's germline CDR1 is SGDLS and CDR2 YYNGEE. CDR3 residues: CASSVGGTLSSYEQYF. The DNA for the CDR3 is TGTGCCAGCAGCGTAGGTGGGACTTTAAGCTCCTACGAGCAGTACTTC. The whole variable domain, remainder taken from reference TRBV9 and TRBJ2-7, is DSGVTQTPKHLITATGQRVTLRCSPRSGDLSVYWYQQSLDQGLQFLIQYYNGEERAKGNILERFSAQQFPDLHSELNLSSLELGDSALYFCASSVGGTLSSYEQYFGPGTRLTVT.

V and J are TRBV9 and TRBJ1-2, with TRBD1 as a possible D gene (5 bases). The V gene's germline CDR1 is SGDLS and CDR2 YYNGEE. Deletions cut 5 bases from V and 4 bases from J, with 18 bases between. The CDR3 has 15 residues. In nucleotides, the CDR3 is TGTGCCAGCAGTTACGGAGCCGACAGCCTCTATGGCTACACCTTC. This gives the protein CASSYGADSLYGYTF.

The chain has TRBV29-1 and TRBJ1-6; 8 bases map to TRBD1. Per the germline V gene, CDR1 is SQVTM and CDR2 is ANQGSEA. The CDR3 loop spans 13 amino acids. Trimming at V came to 6 bases and at J to 9 bases, leaving 7 bases not matched to a gene. Here the CDR3 DNA reads TGCAGCGTCGCGGGACAGGCAGGTTCACCCCTCCACTTT. Its protein is CSVAGQAGSPLHF.

This clonotype showed up just once. The chain couples TRBV7-2 to TRBJ1-2; no reliable D call. V was trimmed by 6 bases and J by 4 bases, leaving 15 bases between them. The V gene's germline CDR1 is SGHTA and CDR2 FQGNSA. The CDR3 spans 14 residues. CDR3 coding DNA: TGTGCCAGCAGTAGACCCTCGGGTGCCTATGGCTACACCTTC. This translates into CASSRPSGAYGYTF.

To note about this clonotype: A clone one base away is much larger, so this may be a read error. The V call is TRBV29-1, the J call TRBJ2-2; no firm D call. Germline-derived CDR1 and CDR2 are SQVTM and ANQGSEA. The CDR3 is 12 residues long. Trimming took 4 bases from V and 6 from J, leaving 9 bases between them. CDR3 bases: TGCAGCGTTGCATCCGAGCCCGGGGAGCTGTTTTTT. It translates to CSVASEPGELFF.

This clonotype came up many times. J is TRBJ2-7 and V is TRBV20-1, with D tentatively TRBD1 or TRBD2 (5 bases each). Germline-derived CDR1 and CDR2 are DFQATT and SNEGSKA (reference sequence). This CDR3 spans 13 amino acids. V was shortened by 5 bases and J by 4 bases, with 15 bases between the two germline ends. For the CDR3, the DNA is TGCAGTGCTGATCGGGGCAGATTGTACGAGCAGTACTTC. It encodes CSADRGRLYEQYF.

This clonotype appeared many times. The chain joins TRBV20-1 to TRBJ2-6; D remains ambiguous. This CDR3 is built from 11 residues. Trimming took 7 bases from V and 5 from J, leaving 6 bases between them. Germline CDR1 and CDR2: DFQATT and SNEGSKA (reference sequence). The DNA for the CDR3 is TGCAGTGGTTTAAGGGCCAACGTCCTGACTTTC. As protein: CSGLRANVLTF.

This chain links TRBV7-2 with TRBJ1-5; TRBD1 is a possible D gene (6 bases). Germline V gene data show CDR1 as SGHTA and CDR2 as FQGNSA. The CDR3 is 14 amino acids. V lost 5 bases to trimming and J lost 6 bases, with 14 bases between them. The CDR3 sequence: CASSPDRTGQPQHF. CDR3 coding DNA: TGTGCCAGCAGCCCAGACAGGACCGGTCAGCCCCAGCATTTT.

The chain combines TRBV10-3 with TRBJ2-5; D tentatively reads TRBD1 or TRBD2 (5 bases each). Germline V gene data show CDR1 as ENHRY and CDR2 as SYGVKD. The CDR3 extends over 13 amino acids. V dropped 4 bases and J dropped 5 bases, with 11 bases sitting between them. The CDR3 DNA reads as TGTGCCATCAGTGCATCGGGGCTGGAGACCCAGTACTTC. This sequence encodes CAISASGLETQYF.

The rearrangement links TRBV28 to TRBJ2-7; no clear D gene. CDR3 length equals 12 residues. V dropped 5 bases and J dropped 4 bases, with 9 bases sitting between them. CDR1 is MDHEN, CDR2 SYDVKM, per germline. The CDR3 DNA reads TGTGCCAGCAGTCTCCGATGGTACGAGCAGTACTTC. Its translation is CASSLRWYEQYF.

Notes on this clonotype: This CDR3 fails to terminate in the conserved phenylalanine or tryptophan, so it likely reflects a read error. The chain carries TRBV19 and TRBJ1-6; perhaps TRBD1 as D (5 bases). This CDR3 comprises 14 residues. The V end was cut by 4 bases, the J end by 7 bases, with 11 bases between. From germline, CDR1 is LNHDA and CDR2 SQIVND (reference sequence). This chain's CDR3 is CASSSGGRNSPLHS. Written as DNA, the CDR3 is TGTGCCAGTAGTAGCGGGGGTCGGAATTCACCCCTCCACTCC.

This clonotype was picked up many times. This chain links TRBV5-1 with TRBJ2-7, with TRBD2 as a possible D gene (7 bases). Per the germline V gene, CDR1 is SGHRS and CDR2 is YFSETQ. This CDR3 has 15 residues. Trimming took off 0 bases at V and 3 bases at J, with 13 bases between the two ends. The CDR3 bases are TGCGCCAGCAGCTTGGAGGGGGGGCCGTTCTACGAGCAGTACTTC. It codes for CASSLEGGPFYEQYF. Filled out from reference TRBV5-1 and TRBJ2-7, the complete variable domain reads KAGVTQTPRYLIKTRGQQVTLSCSPISGHRSVSWYQQTPGQGLQFLFEYFSETQRNKGNFPGRFSGRQFSNSRSEMNVSTLELGDSALYLCASSLEGGPFYEQYFGPGTRLTVT.

In its sample, this clonotype was seen a few times. The rearrangement joins TRBV9 to TRBJ2-2; D may be TRBD2 (6 bases). Germline-derived CDR1 and CDR2 are SGDLS and YYNGEE. The CDR3 totals 15 residues. V lost 4 bases to trimming and J lost 6 bases, with 16 bases between them. The CDR3 DNA follows: TGTGCCAGCAGCCCCACCTTTACGGGAGCCGGGGAGCTGTTTTTT. Translating it yields CASSPTFTGAGELFF.

The sample holds many counts of this clonotype. The V call is TRBV5-8, the J call TRBJ1-6; 9 positions agree with TRBD1. Trimming cost V 4 bases and J 9 bases; bases outside gene matches: 8. CDR3 length: 15 amino acids. The germline CDR1 and CDR2 sequences are SGHTS and YDEGEE. The CDR3 protein is CASSESGTGLSPLHF. In DNA, the CDR3 is TGTGCCAGCAGCGAATCCGGGACAGGGCTTTCACCCCTCCACTTT.

This clonotype was observed at least ten times. CDR3 DNA: TGCAGTGCTAGCTCCGGGACTAGCTCGGGAGAGACCCAGTACTTC. Translating it yields CSASSGTSSGETQYF. This sequence joins TRBV20-1 and TRBJ2-5; the match to TRBD2 covers 9 bases. V shed 3 bases and J 4 bases; nucleotides not matched to a gene: 9. The germline V gene has CDR1 DFQATT and CDR2 SNEGSKA (reference sequence). This CDR3 comprises 15 residues.

This clonotype showed up many times. The genes are TRBV7-2 and TRBJ1-2, with D maybe TRBD1 (5 bases). CDR3 length equals 16 residues. The ends were cut back, 5 bases at V and 5 bases at J, with 21 bases in the middle. CDR1 and CDR2 from the germline V gene are SGHTA and FQGNSA. CDR3 nucleotides: TGTGCCAGCAGCCCCAATTGGCGTGACAGCACTTATGGCTACACCTTC. It is translated as CASSPNWRDSTYGYTF.

In its sample, this clonotype was seen a few times. The rearrangement links TRBV28 to TRBJ2-7; D is uncertain. The CDR3 totals 11 residues. Trimming stripped 10 bases from V and 4 bases from J, with 11 bases between. Germline values: CDR1 MDHEN, CDR2 SYDVKM. CDR3 in amino acids: CATLDRYEQYF. Written as DNA, the CDR3 is TGTGCCACCCTAGATCGTTACGAGCAGTACTTC. The full variable domain, completed using reference TRBV28 and TRBJ2-7, is DVKVTQSSRYLVKRTGEKVFLECVQDMDHENMFWYRQDPGLGLRLIYFSYDVKMKEKGDIPEGYSVSREKKERFSLILESASTNQTSMYLCATLDRYEQYFGPGTRLTVT.

This chain joins TRBV12-3 or TRBV12-4 and TRBJ2-7; 12 bases agree with TRBD2. J gave up 5 bases and V 3 bases, and 8 bases lay outside the gene matches. This CDR3 contains 16 residues. The CDR3 reads CASSLVTSGRLHEQYF. As DNA, the CDR3 is TGTGCCAGCAGTTTGGTCACTAGCGGGAGGTTACACGAGCAGTACTTC.